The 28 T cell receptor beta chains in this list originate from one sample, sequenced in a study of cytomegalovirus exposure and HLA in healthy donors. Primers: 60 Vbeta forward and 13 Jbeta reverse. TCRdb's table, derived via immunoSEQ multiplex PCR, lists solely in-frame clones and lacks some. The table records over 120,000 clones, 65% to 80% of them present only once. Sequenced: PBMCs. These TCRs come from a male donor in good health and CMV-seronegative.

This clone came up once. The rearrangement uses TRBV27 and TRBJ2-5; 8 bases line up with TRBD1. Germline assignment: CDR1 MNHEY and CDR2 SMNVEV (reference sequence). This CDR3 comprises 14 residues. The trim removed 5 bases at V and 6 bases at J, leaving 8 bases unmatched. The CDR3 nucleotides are TGTGCCAGCAGTGACAGGGGCGGGGAGAAGACCCAGTACTTC. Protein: CASSDRGGEKTQYF.

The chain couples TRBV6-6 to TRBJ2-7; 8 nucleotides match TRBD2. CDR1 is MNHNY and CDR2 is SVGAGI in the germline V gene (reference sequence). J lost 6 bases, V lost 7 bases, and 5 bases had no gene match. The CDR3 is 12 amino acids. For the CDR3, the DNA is TGTGCCAGCAACGTGGCGGGGGGCGAGCAGTACTTC. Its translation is CASNVAGGEQYF.

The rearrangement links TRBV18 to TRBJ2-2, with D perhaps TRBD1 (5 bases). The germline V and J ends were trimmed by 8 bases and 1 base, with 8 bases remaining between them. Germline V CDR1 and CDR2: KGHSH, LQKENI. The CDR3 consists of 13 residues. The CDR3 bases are TGTGCCAGCCACGGACAGAACACCGGGGAGCTGTTTTTT. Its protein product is CASHGQNTGELFF.

CDR3: CASSEALLGRGKGGYTF. CDR3 in DNA: TGTGCCAGCAGTGAAGCGCTTCTGGGCAGGGGAAAGGGTGGCTACACCTTC. The chain recombines TRBV6-1 with TRBJ1-2; tentatively, D is TRBD1 (6 bases). Germline CDR1 reads MNHNS; CDR2 reads SASEGT. V lost 0 bases and J lost 7, with 21 bases in between. This CDR3 contains 17 residues.

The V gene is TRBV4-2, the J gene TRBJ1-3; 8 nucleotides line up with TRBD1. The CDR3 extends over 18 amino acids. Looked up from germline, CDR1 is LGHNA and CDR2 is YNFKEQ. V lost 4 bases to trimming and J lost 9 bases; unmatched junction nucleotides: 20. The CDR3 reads CASSPGQGRAISEPTIYF. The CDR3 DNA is TGTGCCAGCAGCCCCGGACAGGGTCGGGCCATTTCTGAGCCCACCATATATTTT.

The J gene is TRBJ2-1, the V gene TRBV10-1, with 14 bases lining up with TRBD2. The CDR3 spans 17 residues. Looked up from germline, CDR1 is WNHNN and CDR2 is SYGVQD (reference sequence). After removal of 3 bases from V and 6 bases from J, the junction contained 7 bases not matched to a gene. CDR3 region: CASSDLTGLAGVNEQFF. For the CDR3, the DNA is TGCGCCAGCAGTGACCTGACGGGACTAGCGGGAGTCAATGAGCAGTTCTTC.

The CDR3 here is CASRNSRANYGYTF. DNA of the CDR3: TGTGCCAGCCGAAACAGTAGAGCTAACTATGGCTACACCTTC. The chain employs TRBV19 and TRBJ1-2; D ambiguous. From germline, CDR1 is LNHDA and CDR2 SQIVND (reference sequence). Trimming left V 9 bases short and J 0 bases short, with 14 bases between. The CDR3 runs to 14 residues.

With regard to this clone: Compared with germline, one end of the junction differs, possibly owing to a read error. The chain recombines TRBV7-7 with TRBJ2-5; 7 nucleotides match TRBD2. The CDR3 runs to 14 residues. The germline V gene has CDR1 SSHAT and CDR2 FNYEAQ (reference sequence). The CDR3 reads CASSLAGGKETQYF. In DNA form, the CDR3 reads TGTGCTAGCAGCTTAGCGGGCGGGAAAGAGACCCAGTACTTC.

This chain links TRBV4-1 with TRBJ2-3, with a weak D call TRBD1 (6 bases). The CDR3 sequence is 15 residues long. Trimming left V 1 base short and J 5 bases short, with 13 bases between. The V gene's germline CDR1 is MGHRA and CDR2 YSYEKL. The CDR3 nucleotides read TGCGCCAGCAGCCAAGTACAGGGAAATATAGATACGCAGTATTTT. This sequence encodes CASSQVQGNIDTQYF.

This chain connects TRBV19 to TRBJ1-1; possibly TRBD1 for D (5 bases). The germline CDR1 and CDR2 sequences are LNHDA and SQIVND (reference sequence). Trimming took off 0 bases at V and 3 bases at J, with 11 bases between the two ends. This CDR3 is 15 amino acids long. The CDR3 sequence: CASSIDLFRDTEAFF. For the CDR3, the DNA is TGTGCCAGTAGTATAGATCTCTTCAGGGACACTGAAGCTTTCTTT.

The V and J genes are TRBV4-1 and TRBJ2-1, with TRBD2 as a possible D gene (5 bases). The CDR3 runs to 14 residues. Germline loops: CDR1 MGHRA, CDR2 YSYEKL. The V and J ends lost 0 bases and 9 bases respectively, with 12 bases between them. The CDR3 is CASSQDWTGIEQFF. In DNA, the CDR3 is TGCGCCAGCAGCCAAGATTGGACCGGGATTGAGCAGTTCTTC.

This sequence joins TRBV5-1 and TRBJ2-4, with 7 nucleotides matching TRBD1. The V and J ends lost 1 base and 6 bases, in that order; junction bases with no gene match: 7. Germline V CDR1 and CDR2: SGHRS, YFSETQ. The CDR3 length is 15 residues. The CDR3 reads CASSLLSGGTNIQYF. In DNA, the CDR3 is TGCGCCAGCAGCTTGTTGTCAGGGGGAACAAACATTCAGTACTTC.

For the CDR3, the DNA is TGTGCCAGCAGATTTGGGGTAGCTAGCGGGGAGGTCTACGAGCAGTACTTC. It is translated as CASRFGVASGEVYEQYF. The rearrangement joins TRBV11-2 to TRBJ2-7; 9 bases agree with TRBD2. CDR3 length: 17 amino acids. Germline CDR1 SGHAT, CDR2 FQNNGV. Trimming at V came to 6 bases and at J to 3 bases, leaving 15 bases not matched to a gene.

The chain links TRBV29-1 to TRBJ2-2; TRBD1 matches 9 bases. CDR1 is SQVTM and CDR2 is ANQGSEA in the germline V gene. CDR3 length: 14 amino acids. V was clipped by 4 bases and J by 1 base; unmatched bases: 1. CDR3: CSVGGQGNTGELFF. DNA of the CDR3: TGCAGCGTTGGGGGACAGGGGAACACCGGGGAGCTGTTTTTT.

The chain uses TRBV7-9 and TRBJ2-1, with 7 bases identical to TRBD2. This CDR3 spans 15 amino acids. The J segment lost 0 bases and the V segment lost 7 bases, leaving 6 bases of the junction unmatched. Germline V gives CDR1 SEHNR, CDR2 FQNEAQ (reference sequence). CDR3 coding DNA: TGTGCCAGCATAGTGGGAGGGAGCTCCTACAATGAGCAGTTCTTC. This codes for CASIVGGSSYNEQFF.

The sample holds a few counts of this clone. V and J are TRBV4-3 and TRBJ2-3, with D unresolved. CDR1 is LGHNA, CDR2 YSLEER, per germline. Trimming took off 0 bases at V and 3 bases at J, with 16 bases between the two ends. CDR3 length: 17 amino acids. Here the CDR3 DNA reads TGCGCCAGCAGCCAAGAAACGTATGAGAGGTATACAGATACGCAGTATTTT. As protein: CASSQETYERYTDTQYF.

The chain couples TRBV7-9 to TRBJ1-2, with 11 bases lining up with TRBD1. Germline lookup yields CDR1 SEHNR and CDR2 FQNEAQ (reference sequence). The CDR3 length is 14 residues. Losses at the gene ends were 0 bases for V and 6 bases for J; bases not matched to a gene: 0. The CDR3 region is CASSLAGQGDGYTF. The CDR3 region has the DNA TGTGCCAGCAGCTTAGCGGGACAGGGGGATGGCTACACCTTC.

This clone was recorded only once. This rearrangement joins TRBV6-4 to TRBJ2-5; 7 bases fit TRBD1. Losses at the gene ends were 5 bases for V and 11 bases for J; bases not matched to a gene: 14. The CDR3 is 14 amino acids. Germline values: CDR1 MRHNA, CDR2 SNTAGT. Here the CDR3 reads CASSRTGTPQKQYF. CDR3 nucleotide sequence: TGTGCCAGCAGTCGGACAGGAACCCCTCAGAAGCAGTACTTC.

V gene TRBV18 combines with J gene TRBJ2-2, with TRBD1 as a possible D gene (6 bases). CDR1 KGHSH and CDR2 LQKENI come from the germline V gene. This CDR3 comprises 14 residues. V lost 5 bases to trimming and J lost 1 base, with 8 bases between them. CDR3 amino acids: CASSEGQNTGELFF. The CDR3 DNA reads TGTGCCAGCTCAGAGGGACAGAACACCGGGGAGCTGTTTTTT.

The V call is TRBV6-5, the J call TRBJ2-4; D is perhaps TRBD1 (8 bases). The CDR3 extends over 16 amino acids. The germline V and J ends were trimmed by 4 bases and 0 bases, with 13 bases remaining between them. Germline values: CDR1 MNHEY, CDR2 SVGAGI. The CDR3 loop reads CASSSQGGLAKNIQYF. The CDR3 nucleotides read TGTGCCAGCAGTTCACAGGGGGGGTTAGCCAAAAACATTCAGTACTTC.

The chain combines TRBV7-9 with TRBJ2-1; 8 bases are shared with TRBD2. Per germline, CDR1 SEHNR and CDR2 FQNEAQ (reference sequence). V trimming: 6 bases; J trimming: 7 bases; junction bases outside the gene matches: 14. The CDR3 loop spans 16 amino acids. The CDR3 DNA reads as TGTGCCAGCAGACATGAGTCGGCGGGAGGCATAAATGAGCAGTTCTTC. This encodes CASRHESAGGINEQFF. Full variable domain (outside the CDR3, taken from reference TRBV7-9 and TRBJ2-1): DTGVSQNPRHKITKRGQNVTFRCDPISEHNRLYWYRQTLGQGPEFLTYFQNEAQLEKSRLLSDRFSAERPKGSFSTLEIQRTEQGDSAMYLCASRHESAGGINEQFFGPGTRLTVL.

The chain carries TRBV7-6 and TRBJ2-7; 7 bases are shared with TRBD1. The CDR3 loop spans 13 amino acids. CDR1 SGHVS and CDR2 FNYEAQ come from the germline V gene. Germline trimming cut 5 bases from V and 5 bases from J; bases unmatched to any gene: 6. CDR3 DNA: TGTGCCAGCAGCAACGGACAGGCCAACGAGCAGTACTTC. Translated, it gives CASSNGQANEQYF.

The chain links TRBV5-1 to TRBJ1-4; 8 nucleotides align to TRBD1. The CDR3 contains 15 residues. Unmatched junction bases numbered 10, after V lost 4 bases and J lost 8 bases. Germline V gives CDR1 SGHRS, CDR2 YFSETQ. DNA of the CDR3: TGCGCCAGCAGCAGAAACCAGGGGGCTGGGGAAAAACTGTTTTTT. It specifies CASSRNQGAGEKLFF.

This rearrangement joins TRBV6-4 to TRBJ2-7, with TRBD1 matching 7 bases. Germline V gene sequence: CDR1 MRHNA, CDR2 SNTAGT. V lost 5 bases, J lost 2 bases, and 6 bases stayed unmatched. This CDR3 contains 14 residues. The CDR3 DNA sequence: TGTGCCAGCAGTAACAGGGGTGGCCCCTACGAGCAGTACTTC. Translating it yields CASSNRGGPYEQYF.

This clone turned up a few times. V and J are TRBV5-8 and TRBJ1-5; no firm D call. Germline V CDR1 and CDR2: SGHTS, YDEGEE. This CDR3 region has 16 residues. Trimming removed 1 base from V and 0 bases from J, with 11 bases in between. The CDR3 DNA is TGTGCCAGCAGCTTGAACCAGGACTATAGCAATCAGCCCCAGCATTTT. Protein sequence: CASSLNQDYSNQPQHF.

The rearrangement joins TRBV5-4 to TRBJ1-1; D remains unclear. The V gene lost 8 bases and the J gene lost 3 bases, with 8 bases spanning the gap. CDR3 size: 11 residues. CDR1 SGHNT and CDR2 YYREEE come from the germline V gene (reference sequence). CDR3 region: CASREDTEAFF. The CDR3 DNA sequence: TGTGCCAGTCGAGAGGACACTGAAGCTTTCTTT.

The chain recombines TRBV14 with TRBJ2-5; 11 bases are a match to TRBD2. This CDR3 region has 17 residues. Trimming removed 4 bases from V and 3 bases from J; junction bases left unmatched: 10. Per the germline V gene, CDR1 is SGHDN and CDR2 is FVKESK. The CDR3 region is CASSLRLAGPTKETQYF. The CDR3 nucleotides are TGTGCCAGCAGCCTAAGACTAGCGGGACCAACAAAAGAGACCCAGTACTTC.

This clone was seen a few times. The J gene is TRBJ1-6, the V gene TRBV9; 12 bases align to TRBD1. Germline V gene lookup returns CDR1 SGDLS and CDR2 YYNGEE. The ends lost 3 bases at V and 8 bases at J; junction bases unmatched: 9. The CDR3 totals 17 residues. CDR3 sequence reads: CASSASGTGGLDSPLHF. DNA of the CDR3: TGTGCCAGCAGCGCCTCCGGGACAGGGGGCTTGGATTCACCCCTCCACTTT. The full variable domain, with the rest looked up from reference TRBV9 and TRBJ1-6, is DSGVTQTPKHLITATGQRVTLRCSPRSGDLSVYWYQQSLDQGLQFLIQYYNGEERAKGNILERFSAQQFPDLHSELNLSSLELGDSALYFCASSASGTGGLDSPLHFGNGTRLTVT.